This entry lists 14 T cell receptor beta chains sequenced from one sample in a study of blood T cell repertoires in COVID-19. The assay was immunoSEQ multiplex PCR, and TCRdb's table has in-frame clones only and misses some. This sample has around 60,000 clones; around 90% occur once, and the top ten carry roughly 9.2%. The sequenced sample consisted of peripheral blood. These receptors came from a woman older than 75 with active COVID-19.

This sequence joins TRBV2 and TRBJ2-5; D is unclear. V was clipped by 5 bases and J by 5 bases, with 21 bases between them. CDR1 SNHLY and CDR2 FYNNEI come from the germline V gene. CDR3 length: 16 residues. Written as DNA, the CDR3 is TGTGCCAGCAGTAACCCCGCCACAGTCGCCCAGGAGACCCAGTACTTC. Its protein product is CASSNPATVAQETQYF.

This chain joins TRBV27 and TRBJ2-1; D perhaps matches TRBD1 (5 bases). Germline CDR1 and CDR2: MNHEY and SMNVEV (reference sequence). The CDR3 loop spans 14 amino acids. V shed 5 bases and J shed 7 bases, with 15 bases lying between them. The CDR3 nucleotides are TGTGCCAGCAGTCTTGGACAAAAAGGGAATGAGCAGTTCTTC. Protein product: CASSLGQKGNEQFF.

J is TRBJ2-3 and V is TRBV4-2, with 10 bases aligning to TRBD2. The trim removed 1 base at V and 2 bases at J, leaving 6 bases unmatched. The CDR3 length is 17 residues. Germline loops: CDR1 LGHNA, CDR2 YNFKEQ. The chain's CDR3 is CASSQALGTSDTDTQYF. In nucleotides, the CDR3 is TGTGCCAGCAGCCAAGCTCTTGGGACTAGCGACACAGATACGCAGTATTTT.

This chain connects TRBV20-1 to TRBJ2-3, with 9 bases that match TRBD2. Losses at the gene ends were 3 bases for V and 2 bases for J; bases not matched to a gene: 6. CDR1 is DFQATT and CDR2 is SNEGSKA in the germline V gene (reference sequence). This CDR3 comprises 15 residues. The CDR3 nucleotides are TGCAGTGCTAGTAGGCTAGCGGGATTCACAGATACGCAGTATTTT. Its protein is CSASRLAGFTDTQYF.

This clone appeared a few times. V usage is TRBV27 and J usage is TRBJ1-3; no clear D gene. CDR1 and CDR2 (germline): MNHEY, SMNVEV (reference sequence). Trimming removed 6 bases from V and 6 bases from J, with 6 bases in between. CDR3 length equals 11 residues. The CDR3 sequence is CASRSLNTIYF. The CDR3, as DNA: TGTGCCAGCAGGTCATTAAACACCATATATTTT.

The chain has TRBV28 and TRBJ1-5; 7 bases fit TRBD1. The V gene's germline CDR1 is MDHEN and CDR2 SYDVKM. After removal of 6 bases from V and 7 bases from J, the junction contained 6 bases not matched to a gene. This CDR3 has 13 amino acids. The CDR3 sequence: CASRRTGGQPQHF. The CDR3 nucleotides are TGTGCCAGCAGACGGACAGGTGGCCAGCCCCAGCATTTT.

This chain links TRBV5-6 with TRBJ1-1; no clear D gene. The V end was cut by 2 bases, the J end by 1 base, with 6 bases between. Germline values: CDR1 SGHDT, CDR2 YYEEEE. The CDR3 runs to 13 residues. In DNA form, the CDR3 reads TGTGCCAGCAGCTTCGGAGAGAACACTGAAGCTTTCTTT. Encoded protein: CASSFGENTEAFF.

The chain employs TRBV4-1 and TRBJ2-1; the match to TRBD2 covers 11 bases. Germline-derived CDR1 and CDR2 are MGHRA and YSYEKL. V dropped 1 base and J dropped 6; count of bases not matched to a gene: 5. The CDR3 sequence is 16 residues long. The CDR3 region has the DNA TGCGCCAGCAGCCAAGTTGTAGCGGGAGGGCTCAATGAGCAGTTCTTC. Its protein is CASSQVVAGGLNEQFF.

The CDR3 region has the DNA TGTGCCAGCAGTTTATCGGGGGGGTGGCATGAGCAGTTCTTC. Its protein is CASSLSGGWHEQFF. The V gene is TRBV27, the J gene TRBJ2-1; the match to TRBD2 covers 7 bases. The CDR3 covers 14 residues. V trimming: 0 bases; J trimming: 8 bases; junction bases outside the gene matches: 4. Germline V CDR1 and CDR2: MNHEY, SMNVEV (reference sequence).

This rearrangement joins TRBV10-3 to TRBJ1-2, with a possible D match to TRBD1 (6 bases). This CDR3 comprises 13 residues. V dropped 10 bases and J dropped 6 bases, with 18 bases sitting between them. Per the germline V gene, CDR1 is ENHRY and CDR2 is SYGVKD. CDR3 DNA: TGTGCCACGTTACAGGGTGGGAAAGATGGCTACACCTTC. Amino acid sequence: CATLQGGKDGYTF.

The DNA of the CDR3 is TGTGCCAGCAGCCCGTCAGGGGGCCTCGCAACTAATGAAAAACTGTTTTTT. Translation gives CASSPSGGLATNEKLFF. The chain joins TRBV3-1 (or the pseudogene TRBV3-2) to TRBJ1-4, with 8 bases matching TRBD1. The CDR3 extends over 17 amino acids. Looked up from germline, CDR1 is LGHDT and CDR2 is YNNKEL (reference sequence). V was clipped by 4 bases and J by 0 bases; unmatched bases: 7.

V usage is TRBV7-2 and J usage is TRBJ2-1; TRBD2 is a possible D gene (6 bases). Germline V gives CDR1 SGHTA, CDR2 FQGNSA. Trimming shortened V by 1 base and J by 1 base, and 17 bases separated the two germline ends. The CDR3 has 18 amino acids. The CDR3 DNA sequence: TGTGCCAGCAGCTTAGAAGGTCGGGGGAGTAAATCCTACAATGAGCAGTTCTTC. This gives the protein CASSLEGRGSKSYNEQFF.

The chain couples TRBV4-2 to TRBJ2-1, with 10 nucleotides matching TRBD2. Per germline, CDR1 LGHNA and CDR2 YNFKEQ. J was trimmed by 3 bases and V by 5 bases; bases with no gene match: 4. This CDR3 spans 15 amino acids. CDR3 sequence reads: CASSSSGGDYNEQFF. The DNA of the CDR3 is TGTGCCAGCAGCTCGAGCGGGGGGGACTACAATGAGCAGTTCTTC.

The gene calls are TRBV2 and TRBJ2-3, with D possibly TRBD2 on 5 matching bases. CDR1 is SNHLY and CDR2 is FYNNEI in the germline V gene. There are 12 residues in the CDR3. V was shortened by 7 bases and J by 6 bases, with 11 bases between the two germline ends. The DNA for the CDR3 is TGTGCCAGCAATCTACTAGGGGATACGCAGTATTTT. It specifies CASNLLGDTQYF.